This T cell receptor beta chain was captured by sequencing in a study of blood T cell repertoires in COVID-19. At the level of the study: The study drew acute and convalescent COVID-19 samples from the United States, Italy and Spain. The cDNA or gDNA used as material had been derived from T cells, B-cell-depleted T cells, or PBMCs.

The CDR3 loop spans 17 amino acids. Germline-derived CDR1 and CDR2 are SNHLY and FYNNEI. The germline V and J ends were trimmed by 6 bases and 3 bases, with 21 bases remaining between them. Followed longitudinally, the Seattle patients had been enrolled during active infection. The method was immunoSEQ multiplex PCR; TCRdb's version includes in-frame clones alone and lacks a portion of them. The sample has 70,000 or so clones, 80% seen once; the top ten hold more than 10%. Sequenced input: peripheral blood. The rearrangement links TRBV2 to TRBJ2-1, with D possibly being TRBD2 (5 bases). This TCR derives from a man between 45 and 60 years old with COVID-19, enrolled during active disease. This chain's CDR3 is CASRRERTANLYNEQFF. In DNA, the CDR3 is TGTGCCAGCAGGAGGGAACGCACAGCAAACCTCTACAATGAGCAGTTCTTC.